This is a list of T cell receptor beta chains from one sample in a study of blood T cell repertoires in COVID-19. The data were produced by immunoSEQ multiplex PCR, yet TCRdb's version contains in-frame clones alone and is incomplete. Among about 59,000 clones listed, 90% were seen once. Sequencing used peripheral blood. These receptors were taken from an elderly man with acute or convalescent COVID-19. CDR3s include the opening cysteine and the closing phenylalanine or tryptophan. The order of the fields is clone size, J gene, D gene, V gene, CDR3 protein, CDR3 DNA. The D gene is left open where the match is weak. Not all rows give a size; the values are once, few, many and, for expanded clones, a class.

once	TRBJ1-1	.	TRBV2	CASTREGTEAFF	TGTGCCAGCACCAGGGAGGGCACTGAAGCTTTCTTT
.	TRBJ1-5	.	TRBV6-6	CASSGGSNQPQHF	TGTGCCAGCAGCGGGGGGAGCAATCAGCCCCAGCATTTT
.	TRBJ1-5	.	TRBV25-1	CASSERLAADGNQPQHF	TGTGCCAGCAGTGAAAGACTGGCGGCCGATGGCAATCAGCCCCAGCATTTT
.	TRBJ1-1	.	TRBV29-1	CSVGRMNTEAFF	TGCAGCGTTGGGCGGATGAACACTGAAGCTTTCTTT
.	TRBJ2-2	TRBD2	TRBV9	CASSVQRTSGGPGELFF	TGTGCCAGCAGCGTACAACGGACTAGCGGGGGGCCCGGGGAGCTGTTTTTT
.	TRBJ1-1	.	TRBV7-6	CASSYRDMNTEAFF	TGTGCCAGCAGCTACAGGGACATGAACACTGAAGCTTTCTTT
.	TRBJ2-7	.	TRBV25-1	CASALDSSYEQYF	TGTGCCAGTGCTTTGGACAGCTCCTACGAGCAGTACTTC
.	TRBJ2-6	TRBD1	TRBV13	CASSPPRDSSGANVLTF	TGTGCCAGCAGCCCGCCTCGGGACAGCTCTGGGGCCAACGTCCTGACTTTC
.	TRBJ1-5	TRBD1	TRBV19	CASSPRTGEFNQPQHF	TGTGCCAGTAGTCCTCGGACAGGGGAGTTTAATCAGCCCCAGCATTTT
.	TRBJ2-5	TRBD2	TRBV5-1	CASSQTSGGGETQYF	TGCGCCAGCAGCCAAACTAGCGGGGGTGGAGAGACCCAGTACTTC
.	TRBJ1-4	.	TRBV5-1	CASSLDRPNEKLFF	TGCGCCAGCAGCTTGGACAGGCCTAATGAAAAACTGTTTTTT
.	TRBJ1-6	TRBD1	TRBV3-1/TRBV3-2	CASSLDWTGSNSPLHF	TGTGCCAGCAGCCTGGACTGGACAGGGTCTAATTCACCCCTCCACTTT
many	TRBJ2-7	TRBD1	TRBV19	CASTPGQGLYEQYF	TGTGCCAGTACCCCCGGACAGGGTTTGTACGAGCAGTACTTC
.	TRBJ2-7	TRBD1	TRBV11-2	CASSLVGDRSYEQYF	TGTGCCAGCAGCTTAGTTGGGGACAGGTCCTACGAGCAGTACTTC
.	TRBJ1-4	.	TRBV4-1	CASSLQGGGFNEKLFF	TGCGCCAGCAGCCTTCAGGGTGGGGGGTTTAATGAAAAACTGTTTTTT